The subject of this entry is one TCR beta chain. This entry is derived from a study of technical replicates of blood from several donors. The protocol was immunoSEQ multiplex PCR, while the TCRdb copy is restricted to in-frame clones and leaves out a portion. The table has about 56,000 clones, more than 90% seen once; the top ten hold about 3.2%. Germline V lookup: CDR1 SGHRS, CDR2 YFSETQ. V shed 5 bases and J shed 2 bases, with 7 bases lying between them. The CDR3 is 12 amino acids. The clonotype comes from a human donor in good health. Some clones in this sample may be carry-over from other donors' samples. Sequencing was done on a sample of PBMCs. The rearrangement links TRBV5-1 to TRBJ1-2, with D unresolved. Here the CDR3 reads CASRAENYGYTF. CDR3 sequence (DNA): TGCGCCAGCAGGGCGGAAAACTATGGCTACACCTTC.